Shown below are 18 T cell receptor beta chains from a single sample sequenced in a study of blood T cell repertoires in COVID-19. Some clones are missing from TCRdb's copy, which holds only in-frame ones; the method was immunoSEQ multiplex PCR. Here the sample spans 90,000 to 110,000 clones, approximately 87% being singletons. Sequencing used peripheral blood. These receptors were collected from a woman aged 55 to 70 with acute or convalescent COVID-19.

This chain joins TRBV3-1 (or the pseudogene TRBV3-2) and TRBJ1-1; 10 bases match TRBD1. Per germline, CDR1 LGHDT and CDR2 YNNKEL (reference sequence). V trimming: 4 bases; J trimming: 9 bases; junction bases outside the gene matches: 11. This CDR3 is built from 15 residues. CDR3 in amino acids: CASSPRGGQGDKAFF. CDR3 sequence (DNA): TGTGCCAGCAGCCCAAGAGGCGGACAGGGGGATAAAGCTTTCTTT.

V usage is TRBV19 and J usage is TRBJ1-5; 7 bases line up with TRBD1. V shed 6 bases and J 3 bases; nucleotides not matched to a gene: 8. Germline V gene lookup returns CDR1 LNHDA and CDR2 SQIVND (reference sequence). CDR3 length: 15 amino acids. The CDR3 loop reads CASRAQGSNNQPQHF. In DNA, the CDR3 is TGTGCCAGTAGGGCACAGGGGTCAAACAATCAGCCCCAGCATTTT. The full variable domain, in which reference TRBV19 and TRBJ1-5 provide the parts outside the CDR3, is DGGITQSPKYLFRKEGQNVTLSCEQNLNHDAMYWYRQDPGQGLRLIYYSQIVNDFQKGDIAEGYSVSREKKESFPLTVTSAQKNPTAFYLCASRAQGSNNQPQHFGDGTRLSIL.

This clone was seen many times. This rearrangement joins TRBV7-9 to TRBJ1-2; D is perhaps TRBD1 (5 bases). V dropped 2 bases and J dropped 7 bases, with 8 bases sitting between them. Germline assignment: CDR1 SEHNR and CDR2 FQNEAQ (reference sequence). The CDR3 is 12 residues long. This chain's CDR3 is CASSLTGVGYTF. In DNA form, the CDR3 reads TGTGCCAGCAGCTTAACGGGGGTTGGCTACACCTTC.

Turning to this clone: The junction departs from the called germline gene at one end, perhaps through a read error. The chain has TRBV28 and TRBJ2-3; the match to TRBD2 covers 9 bases. Germline V gene lookup returns CDR1 MDHEN and CDR2 SYDVKM. The CDR3 length is 12 residues. Written as DNA, the CDR3 is TGTGCCAGCAGTTTGGTAGCGGGAGTCGTGAATTTT. It translates to CASSLVAGVVNF.

The V and J genes are TRBV7-8 and TRBJ2-1; maybe TRBD2 (5 bases). V lost 7 bases to trimming and J lost 2 bases, with 21 bases between them. The CDR3 is 17 residues long. Germline V gene data show CDR1 as SGHVS and CDR2 as FQNEAQ. The CDR3 bases are TGTGCCAGCAACCTTGTGTGGGCGGGCATAGCCTACAATGAGCAGTTCTTC. Translated, it gives CASNLVWAGIAYNEQFF.

The chain links TRBV28 to TRBJ2-5; TRBD1 might be the D (6 bases). The germline V gene encodes CDR1 MDHEN and CDR2 SYDVKM. V was cut by 6 bases and J by 2 bases, with 19 bases left in between. The CDR3 is 16 residues long. The CDR3 coding sequence is TGTGCCAGCAGACCACGGCCAGGCAGGGGACAAGAGACCCAGTACTTC. The encoded protein is CASRPRPGRGQETQYF.

The V gene is TRBV7-2, the J gene TRBJ2-5; TRBD2 is a possible D gene (5 bases). This CDR3 contains 15 residues. The ends were cut back, 5 bases at V and 5 bases at J, with 18 bases in the middle. The germline CDR1 and CDR2 sequences are SGHTA and FQGNSA. CDR3 bases: TGTGCCAGCAGCGTCCTCCGGAAGCGGTCCGAGACCCAGTACTTC. It is translated as CASSVLRKRSETQYF.

This sequence joins TRBV6-2 or TRBV6-3 and TRBJ2-3; TRBD2 matches 7 bases. CDR3 length equals 15 residues. Germline V gene data show CDR1 as MNHEY and CDR2 as SVGEGT. Trimming removed 7 bases from V and 3 bases from J; junction bases left unmatched: 10. CDR3 protein: CASTPLGTKTDTQYF. The CDR3 bases are TGTGCCAGCACCCCACTCGGGACTAAAACAGATACGCAGTATTTT.

This clone turned up a few times. The chain combines TRBV9 with TRBJ2-1; 12 bases agree with TRBD2. From germline, CDR1 is SGDLS and CDR2 YYNGEE. The ends lost 5 bases at V and 8 bases at J; junction bases unmatched: 11. The CDR3 length is 16 residues. The CDR3 DNA reads TGTGCCAGCAGTATCTTGACTAGCGGGAGAGAGTATGAGCAGTTCTTC. It is translated as CASSILTSGREYEQFF.

The rearrangement uses TRBV10-3 and TRBJ2-4; D might be TRBD1 (5 bases). The V end was cut by 3 bases, the J end by 5 bases, with 8 bases between. This CDR3 region has 13 residues. Germline CDR1 reads ENHRY; CDR2 reads SYGVKD. In DNA form, the CDR3 reads TGTGCCATCAGTGATAGGGGTGAAAACATTCAGTACTTC. Amino acid sequence: CAISDRGENIQYF.

The chain combines TRBV11-1 with TRBJ2-5; TRBD2 might be the D (6 bases). This CDR3 region has 15 residues. With 0 bases removed from V and 4 bases from J, the gap between germline ends came to 12 bases. From germline, CDR1 is SGHAT and CDR2 FQDESV (reference sequence). CDR3 sequence: CASSLAAGRAETQYF. CDR3 bases: TGTGCCAGCAGCTTAGCGGCCGGGAGAGCAGAGACCCAGTACTTC.

The chain employs TRBV30 and TRBJ2-3; D is unresolved. Germline values: CDR1 GTSNPN, CDR2 SVGIG (reference sequence). The germline V and J ends were trimmed by 0 bases and 6 bases, with 13 bases remaining between them. The CDR3 sequence is 14 residues long. The CDR3 protein is CAWSVSFVEDTQYF. The CDR3 DNA follows: TGTGCCTGGAGTGTATCTTTCGTGGAGGATACGCAGTATTTT.

The chain recombines TRBV6-1 with TRBJ1-1; maybe TRBD1 (5 bases). V dropped 2 bases and J dropped 5 bases, with 15 bases sitting between them. Germline CDR1 reads MNHNS; CDR2 reads SASEGT. The CDR3 length is 15 residues. CDR3 loop: CASSEMVGAGTEAFF. The CDR3 DNA reads as TGTGCCAGCAGTGAAATGGTAGGGGCAGGGACTGAAGCTTTCTTT.

The rearrangement joins TRBV9 to TRBJ2-7; 7 bases are a match to TRBD1. V shed 0 bases and J 6 bases; nucleotides not matched to a gene: 9. The CDR3 has 15 amino acids. Germline V CDR1 and CDR2: SGDLS, YYNGEE. CDR3 DNA: TGTGCCAGCAGCGTAGCCTCGACAGGGATTGGCGAGCAGTACTTC. The encoded protein is CASSVASTGIGEQYF.

The V and J genes are TRBV27 and TRBJ1-2, with TRBD1 as a possible D gene (5 bases). The germline V and J ends were trimmed by 6 bases and 5 bases, with 25 bases remaining between them. Germline lookup yields CDR1 MNHEY and CDR2 SMNVEV (reference sequence). The CDR3 has 17 residues. In DNA, the CDR3 is TGTGCCAGCAGGGGGTTGGATGAGGGACTTACCAGATATGGCTACACCTTC. Amino acid sequence: CASRGLDEGLTRYGYTF.

V gene TRBV24-1 combines with J gene TRBJ2-1, with 8 bases aligning to TRBD2. There are 14 residues in the CDR3. With 6 bases clipped from V and 0 bases from J, the junction kept 0 bases outside the gene matches. In germline, CDR1 is KGHDR, CDR2 SFDVKD. For the CDR3, the DNA is TGTGCCACCAGTAGCGGGAGCTCCTACAATGAGCAGTTCTTC. The encoded protein is CATSSGSSYNEQFF.

J is TRBJ2-2 and V is TRBV29-1; TRBD2 aligns across 9 bases. Germline V gene data show CDR1 as SQVTM and CDR2 as ANQGSEA. CDR3 length: 14 residues. V lost 4 bases and J lost 7; bases outside the gene matches: 7. For the CDR3, the DNA is TGCAGCGTTGCACCGGGACTAGCTGACGGGGAGCTGTTTTTT. Protein product: CSVAPGLADGELFF.

The V and J genes are TRBV5-1 and TRBJ2-6; D may be TRBD2 (5 bases). The CDR3 totals 17 residues. Trimming removed 2 bases at V and 4 bases at J, with 16 bases between. The V gene's germline CDR1 is SGHRS and CDR2 YFSETQ. The CDR3 protein is CASSFVAGTGGANVLTF. DNA of the CDR3: TGCGCCAGCAGCTTCGTGGCGGGCACCGGGGGGGCCAACGTCCTGACTTTC.